The entry that follows covers one T cell receptor (beta chain) sequence. Its target is not known. The CDR3 runs to 13 residues. These data are taken from a study of cytomegalovirus exposure and HLA in healthy donors. Vbeta (60) and Jbeta (13) primers were used in the PCR. Per the study methods: The authors later counted roughly 77 million unique TCR beta chains, approximately 12 million of them shared. Generated by immunoSEQ multiplex PCR, the TCRdb table keeps only in-frame clones and is missing some. D and trimming come from the DNA, and the V and J calls and clone size come from that table. This table holds 110,000 or so clones, roughly two thirds found once. Findings and caveats of the study: In a later analysis, a missense DCLRE1C variant was linked to TCR beta V- and J-gene trimming.

This chain uses TRBV21-1 with TRBJ2-7; the tabulated D call, TRBD1, remains unverified against the DNA. TRBV21-1 is reported as a pseudogene. The sequenced sample was PBMCs. The source of this sequence is a man aged 40-49 years in good health and CMV-seronegative. This chain's CDR3 is CASSIVHLYEQYF. The CDR3 nucleotides are TGTGCCAGCAGCATCGTACACCTCTACGAGCAGTACTTC.